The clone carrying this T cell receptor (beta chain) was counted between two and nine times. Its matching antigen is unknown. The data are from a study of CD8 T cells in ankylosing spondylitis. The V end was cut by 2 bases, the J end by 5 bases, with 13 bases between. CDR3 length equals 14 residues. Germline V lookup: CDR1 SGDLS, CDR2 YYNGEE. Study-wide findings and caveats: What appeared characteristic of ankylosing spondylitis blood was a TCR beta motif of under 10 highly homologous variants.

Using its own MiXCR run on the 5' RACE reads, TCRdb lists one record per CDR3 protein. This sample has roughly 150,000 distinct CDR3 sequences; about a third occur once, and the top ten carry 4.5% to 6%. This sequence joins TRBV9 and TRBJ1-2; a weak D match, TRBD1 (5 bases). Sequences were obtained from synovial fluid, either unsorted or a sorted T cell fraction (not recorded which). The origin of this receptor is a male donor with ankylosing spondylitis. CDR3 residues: CASSVVDSSYGYTF. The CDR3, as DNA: TGTGCCAGCAGCGTGGTCGACAGCAGTTATGGCTACACCTTC.